Detailed here is one T cell receptor (beta chain). Its target is not known. Extraction and reverse transcription of RNA yielded cDNA as the sequencing template. Clones were read by immunoSEQ multiplex PCR, and TCRdb kept only the in-frame ones, dropping some. Among 90,000 to 120,000 clones listed, roughly 84% were seen once. This specimen belongs to a study of CD8+ T cells in alopecia areata. Study overall: Those patients who were treated received oral tofacitinib, which was given at 5 to 10 mg twice daily for moderate-to-severe alopecia areata. Severity scoring for treated patients was based on the percentage of affected scalp area.

Treatment noted: oral pan-JAK inhibitor, 5-10 mg twice daily. This CDR3 is 14 amino acids long. V lost 7 bases, J lost 3 bases, and 10 bases stayed unmatched. Germline CDR1 reads GTSNPN; CDR2 reads SVGIG (reference sequence). The study, taken as a whole, reports: As there was one nonresponder, how baseline CD8+ expansion relates to response remains uncertain. Persistence in scalp and blood during tofacitinib was observed for many expanded lesional clones.

This sequence joins TRBV30 and TRBJ2-7; 9 bases fit TRBD1. The sample was CD8+ T cells sorted from blood, taken at week 24, from a patient treated with tofacitinib. The sequence was collected from a human donor with alopecia areata. CDR3 in amino acids: CASSEGTGIYEQYF. DNA for the CDR3: TGTGCCTCCTCGGAAGGGACAGGGATCTACGAGCAGTACTTC.